These 16 T cell receptor beta chains came from one sample sequenced in a study of T cell clonality in common variable immunodeficiency (dated by TCRdb to between 2015 and 2017). General study outcomes and caveats: CVID TCRbeta sequences were reported to have fewer deletions and N-nucleotide insertions and to lack highly modified clones with 13 or more V deletions.

Library method: the immunoSEQ multiplex PCR assay. Drawn from immuneACCESS, this table holds only the in-frame rearrangements with V and J called that TCRdb kept. Clones are partly lost; checked studies trace under half to an unresolved V gene and leave the rest unexplained. This sample contains around 15,000 clones, none of which is a singleton. Around an eighth of the sample comes from the top ten. Their cognate antigens are unknown. The sample comprised peripheral blood mononuclear cells. The receptors stem from a human donor with common variable immunodeficiency.

By frequency in the sample, this clone is medium-sized (0.01 to 0.1%). The sequenced fragment ends 3 residues before the CDR3 boundary, so the rest is inferred from the germline J gene. The chain joins TRBV19 to TRBJ1-4; 9 bases are shared with TRBD1. There are 15 residues in the CDR3. Germline loops: CDR1 LNHDA, CDR2 SQIVND (reference sequence). Trimming cost V 6 bases and J 5 bases; bases outside gene matches: 7. CDR3 bases read: TGTGCCAGTAGCCCCTACGGGACAGGGAATGAAAAA. Translating it yields CASSPYGTGNEK. The full CDR3 reads CASSPYGTGNEKLFF.

This clone has ten or more counts. The read ends 3 residues shy of where the CDR3 ends; the end is completed using the germline J gene. This chain uses TRBV20-1 with TRBJ2-3, with 10 bases identical to TRBD1. The CDR3 spans 15 residues. The V segment lost 5 bases and the J segment 6 bases; nucleotides outside the gene matches: 11. From germline, CDR1 is DFQATT and CDR2 SNEGSKA (reference sequence). CDR3 residues: CSAYVRGQGTDTQYF. Incomplete CDR3 DNA: TGCAGTGCTTATGTTAGGGGACAGGGGACCGATACG.

For this clone: The junction departs from germline at one end; a sequencing error may be responsible. Read sequence stops 3 residues before the CDR3 end, and the germline J gene provides the missing end. The gene calls are TRBV7-2 and TRBJ2-1; perhaps TRBD1 as D (6 bases). Germline V gives CDR1 SGHTA, CDR2 FQGNSA. This CDR3 has 15 residues. Partial CDR3 DNA: TGTGCCAGCCGCTTGGGCAGGGGCTCCTACAATGAG. It specifies CASRLGRGSYNE. The CDR3 in its entirety is CASRLGRGSYNEQFF.

Only a few counts were recorded for this clone. Sequencing ends 3 residues short of the CDR3 end; the germline J gene provides the rest. V usage is TRBV18 and J usage is TRBJ2-1, with 8 nucleotides matching TRBD1. The V gene end was trimmed by 3 bases and the J gene end by 5 bases; junction bases not matched to a gene: 6. CDR3 length: 15 amino acids. Germline V CDR1 and CDR2: KGHSH, LQKENI. The CDR3 bases that were read are TGTGCCAGCTCACCCCGTTGGACAGGGAACAATGAG. It translates to CASSPRWTGNNE. In full, the CDR3 is CASSPRWTGNNEQFF.

On this clone: The junction shows a germline mismatch at one end, possibly a read error. The read ends 3 residues early relative to the CDR3; the germline J gene fills the gap. V gene TRBV7-9 combines with J gene TRBJ2-7, with D perhaps TRBD1 (5 bases). CDR3 length equals 13 residues. Germline V CDR1 and CDR2: SEHNR, FQNEAQ (reference sequence). The CDR3 DNA, read in part, is TGTTCCAGCAGCTTAGTAACAGGCTACGAG. Its translation: CSSSLVTGYE. The entire CDR3 protein reads CSSSLVTGYEQYF.

This clone has a count of ten or more. The CDR3 is cut off 3 residues early in the read; its end comes from the germline J gene. The chain joins TRBV20-1 to TRBJ2-1; TRBD2 matches at 9 bases. CDR3 length equals 15 residues. V trimming: 1 base; J trimming: 5 bases; junction bases outside the gene matches: 6. The germline CDR1 and CDR2 sequences are DFQATT and SNEGSKA (reference sequence). CDR3 bases read: TGCAGTGCTAGAGGGGCGGCGGGGGGGAACAATGAG. Protein: CSARGAAGGNNE. From start to end, the CDR3 is CSARGAAGGNNEQFF.

This clone showed up just a few times. The read comes to an end 3 residues before the CDR3 does, leaving the germline J gene to fill in the end. V gene TRBV2 combines with J gene TRBJ2-5; 10 positions match TRBD2. Trimming took 2 bases from V and 3 from J; bases not matched to a gene: 9. This CDR3 region has 17 residues. Germline loops: CDR1 SNHLY, CDR2 FYNNEI. The DNA read from the CDR3 is TGTGCCAGCAGTGAAAAGATCAGCGGGGGGGCCGAAGAGACC. It encodes CASSEKISGGAEET. The entire CDR3 protein reads CASSEKISGGAEETQYF.

Of note for this clone: Read data end 3 residues before the CDR3 end; the end is taken from the germline J gene. The chain uses TRBV30 and TRBJ2-3, with no clear D. CDR3 length equals 14 residues. Between the trimmed V and J ends, which lost 7 bases and 2 bases, there was a span of 16 bases. Germline V lookup: CDR1 GTSNPN, CDR2 SVGIG (reference sequence). The sequenced CDR3 bases are TGTGCCTTCAATCTAGAAATTTCCACAGATACG. As protein: CAFNLEISTDT. The full CDR3 is CAFNLEISTDTQYF.

Points on this clone: The read ends 3 residues early relative to the CDR3; the germline J gene fills the gap. The chain carries TRBV2 and TRBJ2-5; perhaps TRBD2 as D (5 bases). The V gene's germline CDR1 is SNHLY and CDR2 FYNNEI. The CDR3 is 15 amino acids. Trimming stripped 0 bases from V and 5 bases from J, with 13 bases between. CDR3 DNA, as far as it was read: TGTGCCAGCAGTGAAGCACTGACTACCTCGGAGACC. It is translated as CASSEALTTSET. The full CDR3 protein reads CASSEALTTSETQYF.

This clone was seen ten or more times. Read sequence stops 3 residues before the CDR3 end, and the germline J gene provides the missing end. The rearrangement uses TRBV30 and TRBJ2-7; 9 bases match TRBD1. Germline V gene sequence: CDR1 GTSNPN, CDR2 SVGIG (reference sequence). V dropped 2 bases and J dropped 2; count of bases not matched to a gene: 4. This CDR3 has 14 amino acids. The CDR3 sequence is CAWSRDRETYEQYF. The DNA read from the CDR3 is TGTGCCTGGAGTAGGGACAGGGAGACCTACGAG.

A few counts support this clone. Sequencing ends 3 residues short of the CDR3 end; the germline J gene provides the rest. This chain joins TRBV2 and TRBJ1-2; the D gene is possibly TRBD1 (6 bases). The CDR3 runs to 15 residues. V lost 5 bases to trimming and J lost 4 bases, with 17 bases between them. CDR1 is SNHLY and CDR2 is FYNNEI in the germline V gene. The covered CDR3 bases are TGTGCCAGCAGTCCCGGGGGGGACACCCTCTATGGC. The encoded protein is CASSPGGDTLYG. The whole CDR3 protein is CASSPGGDTLYGYTF.

As concerns this clone: The sequence runs out 3 residues before the end of the CDR3; the remainder is reconstructed from the germline J gene. The V gene is TRBV20-1, the J gene TRBJ2-3, with TRBD2 matching over 10 bases. V was pared by 3 bases and J by 2 bases, with 8 bases of the junction left unmatched. Germline V lookup: CDR1 DFQATT, CDR2 SNEGSKA (reference sequence). The CDR3 is made up of 16 amino acids. CDR3 bases read: TGCAGTGCTAGTGGGCTAGCGGGGGCGAACACAGATACG. This gives the protein CSASGLAGANTDT. The whole CDR3 reads CSASGLAGANTDTQYF.

The part of the CDR3 DNA that was read is TGTGCCAGCAGCTTCGGCCTAGCAGGAGAGACC. This translates into CASSFGLAGET. The entire CDR3 sequence reads CASSFGLAGETQYF. This chain connects TRBV7-9 to TRBJ2-5, with D possibly being TRBD2 (5 bases). The CDR3 extends 3 residues past the end of the read, so its final part is completed from the germline J gene. This CDR3 spans 14 amino acids. Germline CDR1 reads SEHNR; CDR2 reads FQNEAQ (reference sequence). Trimming removed 3 bases at V and 4 bases at J, with 12 bases between.

As regards this clone: The sequenced fragment ends 3 residues before the CDR3 boundary, so the rest is inferred from the germline J gene. This rearrangement joins TRBV6-2 or TRBV6-3 to TRBJ1-5; no definite D call. Trimming cost V 6 bases and J 2 bases, with 11 bases left between them. Per germline, CDR1 MNHEY and CDR2 SVGEGT. The CDR3 consists of 14 residues. CDR3 DNA, as far as it was read: TGTGCCAGCAGGAGTAGCGGCGGCAATCAGCCC. Translated: CASRSSGGNQP. The full CDR3 protein is CASRSSGGNQPQHF.

Worth noting for this clone: The read falls 3 residues short of the CDR3 end, and the missing part is taken from the germline J gene. This chain uses TRBV6-2 or TRBV6-3 with TRBJ2-1, with a possible D match to TRBD1 (5 bases). Trimming cost V 2 bases and J 5 bases, with 7 bases left between them. This CDR3 has 13 amino acids. Germline V gene lookup returns CDR1 MNHEY and CDR2 SVGEGT. CDR3 loop: CASSYKGNNEQFF. The CDR3 bases that were read are TGTGCCAGCAGTTACAAGGGGAACAATGAG.

This clone showed up many times. The CDR3 is cut off 3 residues early in the read; its end comes from the germline J gene. This chain joins TRBV7-2 and TRBJ2-1, with 7 bases aligning to TRBD2. Germline trimming cut 5 bases from V and 0 bases from J; bases unmatched to any gene: 4. The CDR3 consists of 15 residues. CDR1 is SGHTA, CDR2 FQGNSA, per germline. CDR3 residues: CASSGAGSSYNEQFF. The part of the CDR3 DNA that was read is TGTGCCAGCAGCGGAGCGGGGAGCTCCTACAATGAG. The whole variable domain, remainder taken from reference TRBV7-2 and TRBJ2-1, is GAGVSQSPSNKVTEKGKDVELRCDPISGHTALYWYRQSLGQGLEFLIYFQGNSAPDKSGLPSDRFSAERTGGSVSTLTIQRTQQEDSAVYLCASSGAGSSYNEQFFGPGTRLTVL.